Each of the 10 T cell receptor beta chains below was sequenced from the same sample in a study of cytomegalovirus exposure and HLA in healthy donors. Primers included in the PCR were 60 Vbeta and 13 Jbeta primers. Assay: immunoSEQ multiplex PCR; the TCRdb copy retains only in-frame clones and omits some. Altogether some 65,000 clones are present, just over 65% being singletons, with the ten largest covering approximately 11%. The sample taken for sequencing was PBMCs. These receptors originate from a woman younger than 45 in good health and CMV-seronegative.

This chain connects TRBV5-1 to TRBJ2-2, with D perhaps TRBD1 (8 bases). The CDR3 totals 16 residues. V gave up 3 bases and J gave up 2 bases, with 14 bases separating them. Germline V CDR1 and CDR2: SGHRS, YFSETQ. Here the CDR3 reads CASSSGQGLNTGELFF. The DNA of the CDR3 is TGCGCCAGCAGCTCCGGACAGGGACTAAACACCGGGGAGCTGTTTTTT. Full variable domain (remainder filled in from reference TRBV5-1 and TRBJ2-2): KAGVTQTPRYLIKTRGQQVTLSCSPISGHRSVSWYQQTPGQGLQFLFEYFSETQRNKGNFPGRFSGRQFSNSRSEMNVSTLELGDSALYLCASSSGQGLNTGELFFGEGSRLTVL.

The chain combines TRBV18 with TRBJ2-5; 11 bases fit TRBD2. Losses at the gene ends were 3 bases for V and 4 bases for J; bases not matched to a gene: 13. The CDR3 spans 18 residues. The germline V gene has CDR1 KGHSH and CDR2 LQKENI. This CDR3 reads CASSPPRLAGGRGETQYF. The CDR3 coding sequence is TGTGCCAGCTCACCCCCCCGGCTAGCGGGGGGCAGGGGAGAGACCCAGTACTTC.

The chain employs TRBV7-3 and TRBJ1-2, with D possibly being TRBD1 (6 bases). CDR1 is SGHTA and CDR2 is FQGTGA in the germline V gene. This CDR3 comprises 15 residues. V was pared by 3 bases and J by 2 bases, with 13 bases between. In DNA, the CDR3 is TGTGCCAGCAGCTTGGGGGGGCAAGCGAACTATGGCTACACCTTC. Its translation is CASSLGGQANYGYTF.

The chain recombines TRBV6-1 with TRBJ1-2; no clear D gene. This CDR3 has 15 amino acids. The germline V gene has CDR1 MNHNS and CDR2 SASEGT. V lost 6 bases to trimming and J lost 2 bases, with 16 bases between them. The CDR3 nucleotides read TGTGCCAGCAGCCCGAACCAGGCAGCCAACTATGGCTACACCTTC. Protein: CASSPNQAANYGYTF.

CDR3 in DNA: TGTGCCAGCAGTGGGGGCGGCGGTACTGAAGCTTTCTTT. Translation: CASSGGGGTEAFF. The chain links TRBV28 to TRBJ1-1; possible D gene TRBD1, 6 bases. The CDR3 contains 13 residues. The V gene's germline CDR1 is MDHEN and CDR2 SYDVKM. Trimming removed 5 bases from V and 5 bases from J, with 12 bases in between.

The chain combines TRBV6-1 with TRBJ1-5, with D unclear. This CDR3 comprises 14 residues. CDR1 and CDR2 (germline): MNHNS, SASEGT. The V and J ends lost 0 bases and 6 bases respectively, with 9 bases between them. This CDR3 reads CASSEARGVQPQHF. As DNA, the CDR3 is TGTGCCAGCAGTGAAGCGCGGGGAGTTCAGCCCCAGCATTTT.

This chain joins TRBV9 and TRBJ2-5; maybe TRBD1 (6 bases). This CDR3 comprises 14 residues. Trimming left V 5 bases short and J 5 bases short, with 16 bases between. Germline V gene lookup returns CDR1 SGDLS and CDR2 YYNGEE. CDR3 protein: CASSKTGILETQYF. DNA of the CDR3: TGTGCCAGCAGTAAGACAGGAATCCTGGAGACCCAGTACTTC.

The CDR3 nucleotides are TGTGCCAGCAGTGCATCCGGGACTAGGTTAAATGAGCAGTTCTTC. Protein sequence: CASSASGTRLNEQFF. V is TRBV2 and J is TRBJ2-1, with 8 bases that match TRBD2. Germline loops: CDR1 SNHLY, CDR2 FYNNEI. CDR3 length: 15 amino acids. V lost 4 bases, J lost 7 bases, and 9 bases stayed unmatched. The variable domain in full, completed from reference TRBV2 and TRBJ2-1, reads EPEVTQTPSHQVTQMGQEVILRCVPISNHLYFYWYRQILGQKVEFLVSFYNNEISEKSEIFDDQFSVERPDGSNFTLKIRSTKLEDSAMYFCASSASGTRLNEQFFGPGTRLTVL.

CDR3 residues: CASSPAGNTGELFF. CDR3 coding DNA: TGTGCCAGCTCACCAGCGGGGAACACCGGGGAGCTGTTTTTT. J is TRBJ2-2 and V is TRBV18; tentatively, D is TRBD2 (5 bases). Trimming took 2 bases from V and 1 from J, leaving 5 bases between them. Germline values: CDR1 KGHSH, CDR2 LQKENI. The CDR3 has 14 residues. Supplemented by reference TRBV18 and TRBJ2-2, the full variable domain reads NAGVMQNPRHLVRRRGQEARLRCSPMKGHSHVYWYRQLPEEGLKFMVYLQKENIIDESGMPKERFSAEFPKEGPSILRIQQVVRGDSAAYFCASSPAGNTGELFFGEGSRLTVL.

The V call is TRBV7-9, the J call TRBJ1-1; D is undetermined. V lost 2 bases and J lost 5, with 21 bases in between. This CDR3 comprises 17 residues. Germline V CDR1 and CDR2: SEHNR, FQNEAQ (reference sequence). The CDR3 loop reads CASSLRAGRTGGTEAFF. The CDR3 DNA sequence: TGTGCCAGCAGCTTAAGGGCCGGGAGGACGGGTGGGACTGAAGCTTTCTTT.